A single sample gave rise to the 6 T cell receptor beta chains below, sequenced in a study of response to subunit inactivated influenza vaccine. TCRdb passed the RT-PCR reads through MiXCR, listing each CDR3 protein once. The table includes around 300,000 distinct CDR3 sequences, approximately 20% detected once. The material sequenced was PBMCs from blood, taken around 22 months after vaccination. These receptors originate from a man aged 50 to 69 who received an inactivated influenza vaccine.

This clonotype was counted only a few times. The V and J genes are TRBV5-1 and TRBJ2-1; tentatively, D is TRBD1 (6 bases). The V and J ends lost 6 bases and 3 bases respectively, with 16 bases between them. This CDR3 is built from 15 residues. The germline CDR1 and CDR2 sequences are SGHRS and YFSETQ. The CDR3 loop is CASTDRDTVYNEQFF. CDR3 sequence (DNA): TGCGCCAGCACCGACCGGGACACAGTCTACAATGAGCAGTTCTTC.

The rearrangement links TRBV19 to TRBJ2-3; weak D call: TRBD1 (6 bases). Germline V lookup: CDR1 LNHDA, CDR2 SQIVND (reference sequence). Trimming cost V 6 bases and J 3 bases, with 10 bases left between them. This CDR3 is built from 13 residues. The CDR3 coding sequence is TGTGCCAGTAGGACCGGACAGACAGATACGCAGTATTTT. Its protein product is CASRTGQTDTQYF.

V and J are TRBV6-5 and TRBJ2-3; 14 positions match TRBD2. The CDR3 is 16 amino acids. Trimming at V came to 4 bases and at J to 6 bases, leaving 6 bases not matched to a gene. From germline, CDR1 is MNHEY and CDR2 SVGAGI. The CDR3 is CASSSKTSGGVDTQYF. The CDR3 bases are TGTGCCAGCAGTTCCAAGACTAGCGGGGGGGTGGATACGCAGTATTTT.

This clonotype was observed once. V gene TRBV18 combines with J gene TRBJ2-3; TRBD2 might be the D (5 bases). V was clipped by 3 bases and J by 2 bases, with 12 bases between them. There are 15 residues in the CDR3. Germline lookup yields CDR1 KGHSH and CDR2 LQKENI. Written as DNA, the CDR3 is TGTGCCAGCTCACCGCCCGGGGATTTCACAGATACGCAGTATTTT. Translating it yields CASSPPGDFTDTQYF. Combining the CDR3 with reference TRBV18 and TRBJ2-3 gives the whole variable domain NAGVMQNPRHLVRRRGQEARLRCSPMKGHSHVYWYRQLPEEGLKFMVYLQKENIIDESGMPKERFSAEFPKEGPSILRIQQVVRGDSAAYFCASSPPGDFTDTQYFGPGTRLTVL.

This chain uses TRBV2 with TRBJ2-5; D gene unclear. The CDR3 runs 12 residues. Germline CDR1 is SNHLY and CDR2 is FYNNEI. V was pared by 6 bases and J by 7 bases, with 12 bases between. CDR3 DNA sequence: TGTGCCAGCAGAGAATCCCCAGGGACCCAGTACTTC. It translates to CASRESPGTQYF.

This clonotype was seen more than once but under ten times. V and J are TRBV7-3 and TRBJ2-7, with D perhaps TRBD2 (6 bases). Looked up from germline, CDR1 is SGHTA and CDR2 is FQGTGA. Trimming stripped 8 bases from V and 2 bases from J, with 16 bases between. The CDR3 extends over 14 amino acids. CDR3 coding DNA: TGTGCCAGCGCTTTTGGAGGGCTCCCCTACGAGCAGTACTTC. Translation gives CASAFGGLPYEQYF.